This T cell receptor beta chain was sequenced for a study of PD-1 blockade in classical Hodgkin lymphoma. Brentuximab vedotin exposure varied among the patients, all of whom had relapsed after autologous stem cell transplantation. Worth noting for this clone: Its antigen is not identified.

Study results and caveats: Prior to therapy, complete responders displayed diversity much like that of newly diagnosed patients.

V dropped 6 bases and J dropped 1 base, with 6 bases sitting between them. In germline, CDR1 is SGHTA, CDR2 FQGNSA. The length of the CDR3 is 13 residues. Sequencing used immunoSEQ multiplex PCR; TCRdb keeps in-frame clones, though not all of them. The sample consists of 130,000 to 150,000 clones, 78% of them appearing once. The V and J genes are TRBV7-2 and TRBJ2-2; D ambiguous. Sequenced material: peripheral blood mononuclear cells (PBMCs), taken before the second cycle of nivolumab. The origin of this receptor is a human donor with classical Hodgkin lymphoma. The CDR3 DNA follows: TGTGCCAGCAGTCCAAAGAACACCGGGGAGCTGTTTTTT. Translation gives CASSPKNTGELFF.